Shown below are 19 T cell receptor beta chains from a single sample sequenced in a study of blood T cell repertoires in COVID-19. Measured with immunoSEQ multiplex PCR; TCRdb has only the in-frame clones, and not every one. The sample contains more than 200,000 clones, 79% of which appear only once. Source material: peripheral blood. The receptor set was obtained from a woman aged 40-49 years with active or convalescent COVID-19.

The rearrangement joins TRBV18 to TRBJ1-4; D unresolved. This CDR3 spans 12 amino acids. Germline loops: CDR1 KGHSH, CDR2 LQKENI. Trimming took 3 bases from V and 8 from J, leaving 7 bases between them. The CDR3 nucleotides are TGTGCCAGCTCACCTCAGACAGAAAAACTGTTTTTT. It translates to CASSPQTEKLFF.

There are a few counts of this clone. The chain joins TRBV29-1 to TRBJ1-2; tentative D call: TRBD1 (5 bases). Trimming cost V 5 bases and J 7 bases, with 11 bases left between them. The CDR3 sequence is 11 residues long. Germline V gives CDR1 SQVTM, CDR2 ANQGSEA. Written as DNA, the CDR3 is TGCAGCGTTACCAGGGATGGTGGCTACACCTTC. It translates to CSVTRDGGYTF.

The V gene is TRBV19, the J gene TRBJ2-1; 7 bases line up with TRBD1. The germline gives CDR1 LNHDA, CDR2 SQIVND (reference sequence). Trimming took 3 bases from V and 8 from J; bases not matched to a gene: 7. CDR3 length equals 14 residues. Here the CDR3 DNA reads TGTGCCAGTAGTATCCGGACAGGAAGGGATGAGCAGTTCTTC. It specifies CASSIRTGRDEQFF.

The chain couples TRBV29-1 to TRBJ1-1; 9 nucleotides align to TRBD1. V lost 0 bases to trimming and J lost 1 base; unmatched junction nucleotides: 3. Germline CDR1 reads SQVTM; CDR2 reads ANQGSEA. The CDR3 runs to 15 residues. This chain's CDR3 is CSVEDWTGENTEAFF. The DNA for the CDR3 is TGCAGCGTTGAAGACTGGACAGGGGAGAACACTGAAGCTTTCTTT.

CDR3 DNA sequence: TGTGCCACCAGGGGGAGCGTTTGGCAATACGAGCAGTACGTC. Translating it yields CATRGSVWQYEQYV. This rearrangement joins TRBV24-1 to TRBJ2-7, with D possibly TRBD2 on 5 matching bases. V shed 7 bases and J shed 4 bases, with 16 bases lying between them. The germline CDR1 and CDR2 sequences are KGHDR and SFDVKD. There are 14 residues in the CDR3.

V and J are TRBV20-1 and TRBJ2-1; D not certain. Trimming took off 3 bases at V and 3 bases at J, with 12 bases between the two ends. The V gene's germline CDR1 is DFQATT and CDR2 SNEGSKA (reference sequence). This CDR3 region has 14 residues. The CDR3 coding sequence is TGCAGTGCTAGTAATCCCCGAGTCTACAATGAGCAGTTCTTC. Its translation is CSASNPRVYNEQFF.

The J gene is TRBJ2-3, the V gene TRBV28; 10 positions agree with TRBD2. The CDR3 is 18 residues long. The germline gives CDR1 MDHEN, CDR2 SYDVKM. The V gene end was trimmed by 5 bases and the J gene end by 1 base; junction bases not matched to a gene: 12. CDR3 region: CASSDIRSGGAGTDTQYF. CDR3 nucleotides: TGTGCCAGCAGTGATATTAGGAGCGGGGGGGCCGGCACAGATACGCAGTATTTT.

CDR3 sequence: CASSQGFAGAVNTEAFF. The CDR3 DNA is TGCGCCAGCAGCCAAGGTTTTGCGGGGGCCGTGAACACTGAAGCTTTCTTT. V and J are TRBV4-1 and TRBJ1-1; perhaps TRBD1 as D (6 bases). From germline, CDR1 is MGHRA and CDR2 YSYEKL. Trimming shortened V by 1 base and J by 0 bases, and 15 bases separated the two germline ends. The CDR3 has 17 amino acids.

This clone was observed at least ten times. The V and J genes are TRBV5-1 and TRBJ1-4; possibly TRBD1 for D (5 bases). Trimming pared 1 base from V and 5 bases from J, leaving 9 bases between. Germline V lookup: CDR1 SGHRS, CDR2 YFSETQ. The CDR3 loop spans 14 amino acids. CDR3 sequence reads: CASSLLAGNEKLFF. The DNA for the CDR3 is TGCGCCAGCAGCTTGTTGGCAGGGAATGAAAAACTGTTTTTT. The full variable domain, rest sourced from reference TRBV5-1 and TRBJ1-4, is KAGVTQTPRYLIKTRGQQVTLSCSPISGHRSVSWYQQTPGQGLQFLFEYFSETQRNKGNFPGRFSGRQFSNSRSEMNVSTLELGDSALYLCASSLLAGNEKLFFGSGTQLSVL.

This clone has just a few counts. The chain carries TRBV9 and TRBJ1-3; D is ambiguous. This CDR3 has 16 residues. The V gene lost 0 bases and the J gene lost 4 bases, with 14 bases spanning the gap. Per the germline V gene, CDR1 is SGDLS and CDR2 is YYNGEE. CDR3 nucleotides: TGTGCCAGCAGCGTAGCCCCCGACACTCAGGGAAACACCATATATTTT. It specifies CASSVAPDTQGNTIYF. The entire variable domain, with the rest obtained from reference TRBV9 and TRBJ1-3, is as follows: DSGVTQTPKHLITATGQRVTLRCSPRSGDLSVYWYQQSLDQGLQFLIQYYNGEERAKGNILERFSAQQFPDLHSELNLSSLELGDSALYFCASSVAPDTQGNTIYFGEGSWLTVV.

The chain couples TRBV28 to TRBJ1-2; D is uncertain. In germline, CDR1 is MDHEN, CDR2 SYDVKM. V was trimmed by 3 bases and J by 6 bases, leaving 5 bases between them. There are 11 residues in the CDR3. CDR3 loop: CASSLRDGYTF. CDR3 DNA sequence: TGTGCCAGCAGTTTGAGGGATGGCTACACCTTC.

This clone has more than one count but fewer than ten. The chain uses TRBV18 and TRBJ2-2, with TRBD2 identical over 9 bases. The V gene's germline CDR1 is KGHSH and CDR2 LQKENI. Trimming at V came to 7 bases and at J to 4 bases, leaving 4 bases not matched to a gene. The CDR3 loop spans 14 amino acids. The CDR3 bases are TGTGCCAGCTGTCTAGCGGGGTTCACCGGGGAGCTGTTTTTT. It encodes CASCLAGFTGELFF.

This clone occurred once. This rearrangement joins TRBV11-3 to TRBJ2-5; TRBD2 is a possible D gene (6 bases). The V gene's germline CDR1 is SGHNT and CDR2 YENEEA. Trimming removed 3 bases from V and 5 bases from J, with 19 bases in between. This CDR3 is 16 amino acids long. The CDR3 reads CASSFAGSRGGETQYF. DNA of the CDR3: TGTGCCAGCAGCTTTGCGGGATCTCGGGGCGGCGAGACCCAGTACTTC.

This chain connects TRBV19 to TRBJ1-4, with a weak D call TRBD1 (6 bases). The V gene lost 3 bases and the J gene lost 4 bases, with 9 bases spanning the gap. The CDR3 contains 14 residues. In germline, CDR1 is LNHDA, CDR2 SQIVND (reference sequence). The CDR3 sequence: CASSMGRGNEKLFF. CDR3 nucleotide sequence: TGTGCCAGTAGTATGGGCAGGGGTAATGAAAAACTGTTTTTT.

This clone was recorded once. The gene calls are TRBV11-2 and TRBJ2-2; the match to TRBD1 covers 7 bases. After removal of 3 bases from V and 6 bases from J, the junction contained 4 bases not matched to a gene. CDR1 is SGHAT and CDR2 is FQNNGV in the germline V gene. The CDR3 is made up of 14 amino acids. The CDR3, as DNA: TGTGCCAGCAGCTTCCAGAGGGGGCCCGGGGAGCTGTTTTTT. Protein: CASSFQRGPGELFF. The full variable domain, in which reference TRBV11-2 and TRBJ2-2 provide the parts outside the CDR3, is EAGVAQSPRYKIIEKRQSVAFWCNPISGHATLYWYQQILGQGPKLLIQFQNNGVVDDSQLPKDRFSAERLKGVDSTLKIQPAKLEDSAVYLCASSFQRGPGELFFGEGSRLTVL.

The chain couples TRBV10-3 to TRBJ1-1; D unresolved. This CDR3 is built from 13 residues. The V and J ends lost 6 bases and 1 base respectively, with 9 bases between them. Germline CDR1 ENHRY, CDR2 SYGVKD. CDR3 residues: CAISFAGNTEAFF. CDR3 coding DNA: TGTGCCATCAGCTTCGCGGGGAACACTGAAGCTTTCTTT.

The chain links TRBV5-1 to TRBJ2-5, with TRBD1 matching 8 bases. Germline loops: CDR1 SGHRS, CDR2 YFSETQ. The CDR3 has 16 residues. The ends lost 4 bases at V and 1 base at J; junction bases unmatched: 9. The CDR3 protein is CASSKDRAYVQETQYF. The CDR3 DNA sequence: TGCGCCAGCAGCAAGGACAGGGCATACGTCCAAGAGACCCAGTACTTC.

The chain has TRBV5-1 and TRBJ2-3; 7 nucleotides match TRBD1. Germline CDR1 reads SGHRS; CDR2 reads YFSETQ. The ends lost 0 bases at V and 1 base at J; junction bases unmatched: 5. This CDR3 has 16 amino acids. CDR3 sequence reads: CASSLGQGVGTDTQYF. CDR3 nucleotides: TGCGCCAGCAGCTTGGGACAGGGCGTGGGCACAGATACGCAGTATTTT. The variable domain in full, with the rest retrieved from reference TRBV5-1 and TRBJ2-3, is KAGVTQTPRYLIKTRGQQVTLSCSPISGHRSVSWYQQTPGQGLQFLFEYFSETQRNKGNFPGRFSGRQFSNSRSEMNVSTLELGDSALYLCASSLGQGVGTDTQYFGPGTRLTVL.

The gene calls are TRBV6-5 and TRBJ1-4; D is perhaps TRBD1 (5 bases). V was cut by 6 bases and J by 8 bases, with 19 bases left in between. The germline V gene has CDR1 MNHEY and CDR2 SVGAGI. There are 15 residues in the CDR3. In DNA, the CDR3 is TGTGCCAGCAGGACCATGTGGCAGGGTATGGAAAAACTGTTTTTT. Translation gives CASRTMWQGMEKLFF.